These 9 T cell receptor beta chains originate from one sample sequenced in a study of blood T cell repertoires in COVID-19. The method was immunoSEQ multiplex PCR; TCRdb's version includes in-frame clones alone and lacks a portion of them. Of more than 85,000 clones in the sample, roughly 90% were seen once. What was sequenced was peripheral blood. Source of these receptors: a woman aged 45-60 years with COVID-19, enrolled during active disease.

Here the CDR3 reads CASRLPVGGGYTF. The CDR3 bases are TGTGCCAGCAGGTTACCTGTTGGCGGAGGCTACACCTTC. The genes are TRBV7-2 and TRBJ1-2; D gene unclear. The CDR3 spans 13 residues. V shed 6 bases and J shed 8 bases, with 16 bases lying between them. CDR1 is SGHTA and CDR2 is FQGNSA in the germline V gene.

The V gene is TRBV24-1, the J gene TRBJ2-7; 7 nucleotides agree with TRBD1. The germline V gene encodes CDR1 KGHDR and CDR2 SFDVKD. The CDR3 runs 16 residues. The junction had 10 bases not matched to a gene; V was cut back by 6 bases and J by 0 bases. DNA for the CDR3: TGTGCCACCAGTTCTCCTCCCTGGGACAGCTCCTACGAGCAGTACTTC. Its translation is CATSSPPWDSSYEQYF.

The rearrangement links TRBV19 to TRBJ1-5; D is unresolved. The CDR3 is 12 residues long. CDR1 is LNHDA, CDR2 SQIVND, per germline (reference sequence). V lost 8 bases, J lost 9 bases, and 14 bases lay in between. CDR3 protein: CASRMDLAPQHF. DNA for the CDR3: TGTGCCAGTCGGATGGACTTGGCGCCCCAGCATTTT.

The rearrangement links TRBV19 to TRBJ1-1; possibly TRBD1 for D (5 bases). CDR1 and CDR2 from the germline V gene are LNHDA and SQIVND (reference sequence). The V gene lost 1 base and the J gene lost 8 bases, with 11 bases spanning the gap. The CDR3 sequence is 13 residues long. The CDR3 loop is CASSIVGGGEAFF. The CDR3 DNA sequence: TGTGCCAGTAGTATAGTCGGGGGGGGAGAAGCTTTCTTT.

This sequence joins TRBV19 and TRBJ1-5, with TRBD1 identical over 7 bases. Germline V gene data show CDR1 as LNHDA and CDR2 as SQIVND (reference sequence). The CDR3 runs 13 residues. The V segment lost 8 bases and the J segment 1 base; nucleotides outside the gene matches: 2. This CDR3 is CASSGGSNQPQHF. DNA of the CDR3: TGTGCCAGTTCAGGGGGAAGCAATCAGCCCCAGCATTTT.

The V gene is TRBV2, the J gene TRBJ1-2; D might be TRBD1 (6 bases). The CDR3 has 14 amino acids. Looked up from germline, CDR1 is SNHLY and CDR2 is FYNNEI. V was clipped by 1 base and J by 8 bases, with 14 bases between them. The CDR3 loop is CASSEVIRGAGYTF. For the CDR3, the DNA is TGTGCCAGCAGTGAAGTGATTCGGGGGGCGGGCTACACCTTC. The full variable domain, its missing parts supplied by reference TRBV2 and TRBJ1-2, is EPEVTQTPSHQVTQMGQEVILRCVPISNHLYFYWYRQILGQKVEFLVSFYNNEISEKSEIFDDQFSVERPDGSNFTLKIRSTKLEDSAMYFCASSEVIRGAGYTFGSGTRLTVV.

V usage is TRBV30 and J usage is TRBJ1-6; D is unresolved. V lost 0 bases and J lost 0, with 9 bases in between. In germline, CDR1 is GTSNPN, CDR2 SVGIG (reference sequence). CDR3 length equals 16 residues. The CDR3 sequence: CAWSVVLTSYNSPLHF. The CDR3 DNA follows: TGTGCCTGGAGTGTTGTACTAACCTCCTATAATTCACCCCTCCACTTT.

This chain links TRBV30 with TRBJ1-6, with D possibly being TRBD1 (5 bases). The CDR3 runs 14 residues. Per germline, CDR1 GTSNPN and CDR2 SVGIG (reference sequence). Trimming cost V 3 bases and J 5 bases, with 11 bases left between them. The CDR3 sequence is CAWRSAGHNSPLHF. In nucleotides, the CDR3 is TGTGCCTGGAGATCGGCAGGGCATAATTCACCCCTCCACTTT.

V gene TRBV2 combines with J gene TRBJ1-5; perhaps TRBD1 as D (5 bases). Germline V CDR1 and CDR2: SNHLY, FYNNEI. Trimming removed 3 bases from V and 5 bases from J, with 11 bases in between. The CDR3 totals 14 residues. CDR3 sequence (DNA): TGTGCCAGCAGTGATGGGGGAGGACATCAGCCCCAGCATTTT. As protein: CASSDGGGHQPQHF.